A selection of T cell receptor beta chains follows, all from one sample in a study of early T cells in non-severe SARS-CoV-2 infection. MiXCR was run by TCRdb on the 5' RACE reads, yielding one entry per CDR3 protein. The sample includes around 29,000 distinct CDR3 sequences, roughly 5% of them seen just once. The sample comprised whole blood. Receptors were obtained from an adult who was a healthcare worker with PCR-confirmed SARS-CoV-2 infection or an uninfected control (not recorded which). Each CDR3 is given with its conserved first and last residue. Each record gives: J gene, D gene, V gene, clone size, CDR3 protein, CDR3 DNA. A D gene is named only where the DNA matches it firmly. Size tells how often a clone was seen (once, few, many) or the class of an expanded clone, and some rows leave it out.

TRBJ1-3	NA	TRBV29-1	many	CSVEGHTGSGNTIYF	TGCAGCGTGGAGGGACACACTGGCTCTGGAAACACCATATATTTT
TRBJ1-5	NA	TRBV6-2/TRBV6-3	many	CASSYGWLGRSNQPQHF	TGTGCCAGCAGTTACGGGTGGCTAGGCAGAAGCAATCAGCCCCAGCATTTT
TRBJ1-1	TRBD1	TRBV7-2	many	CASSSRTGGMAEAFF	TGTGCCAGCAGCTCAAGGACAGGGGGTATGGCTGAAGCTTTCTTT
TRBJ1-5	NA	TRBV20-1	many	CSATGGGGNQPQHF	TGCAGTGCTACCGGGGGGGGAGGCAATCAGCCCCAGCATTTT
TRBJ2-2	NA	TRBV5-4	NA	CASSFTMNTGELFF	TGTGCCAGCAGCTTCACAATGAACACCGGGGAGCTGTTTTTT
TRBJ2-7	TRBD2	TRBV29-1	NA	CSVEASGSYEQYF	TGCAGCGTTGAGGCTAGCGGGAGTTACGAGCAGTACTTC
TRBJ2-1	NA	TRBV9	many	CASSVRDRSVQQFF	TGTGCCAGCAGCGTGAGGGATCGAAGCGTCCAACAGTTCTTC
TRBJ2-2	TRBD2	TRBV10-1	many	CASSVLAGPGTGELFF	TGCGCCAGCAGCGTACTAGCGGGACCAGGCACCGGGGAGCTGTTTTTT
TRBJ2-5	NA	TRBV19	many	CASSLLNDQETQYF	TGTGCCAGTAGTCTGCTGAACGACCAAGAGACCCAGTACTTC
TRBJ2-3	TRBD2	TRBV20-1	many	CSATSRDYGTDTQYF	TGCAGTGCTACCTCCCGGGACTATGGAACAGATACGCAGTATTTT
TRBJ2-5	NA	TRBV5-6	many	CASSLGSRFRETQYF	TGTGCCAGCAGCTTGGGTTCGAGGTTTCGGGAGACCCAGTACTTC
TRBJ1-5	NA	TRBV5-6	many	CASSFGDGQPQHF	TGTGCCAGCAGCTTCGGGGACGGTCAGCCCCAGCATTTT
TRBJ1-1	TRBD1	TRBV28	many	CASSSPGQGGTEAFF	TGTGCCAGCAGCTCACCGGGACAGGGGGGCACTGAAGCTTTCTTT
TRBJ2-1	NA	TRBV11-2	few	CASIKGRLDFNEQFF	TGTGCCAGCATCAAGGGCAGGTTAGACTTCAATGAGCAGTTCTTC
TRBJ2-2	NA	TRBV20-1	many	CSASFAQGGTGELFF	TGCAGTGCTAGTTTCGCACAGGGGGGGACCGGGGAGCTGTTTTTT
TRBJ2-1	TRBD2	TRBV7-9	many	CASSLYRSGRPNEQFF	TGTGCCAGCAGCTTATACCGCAGCGGGAGGCCAAATGAGCAGTTCTTC
TRBJ1-3	NA	TRBV19	many	CASTARGTGNTIYF	TGTGCCAGTACAGCCCGGGGGACTGGAAACACCATATATTTT
TRBJ1-3	TRBD1	TRBV15	many	CATSKDRGRLGSGNTIYF	TGTGCCACCAGCAAGGACAGGGGGCGTCTGGGATCTGGAAACACCATATATTTT
TRBJ1-2	TRBD1	TRBV2	many	CASSESTGGYGYTF	TGTGCCAGCAGTGAATCGACAGGGGGATATGGCTACACCTTC
TRBJ1-1	NA	TRBV3-1	many	CASSQGIYEAFF	TGTGCCAGCAGCCAAGGGATCTATGAAGCTTTCTTT
TRBJ2-7	TRBD1	TRBV20-1	many	CSARRDRGLYEQYF	TGCAGTGCTAGACGGGACAGGGGACTCTACGAGCAGTACTTC
TRBJ2-1	NA	TRBV6-6	once	CASSYKGDSYNEQFF	TGTGCCAGCAGTTACAAGGGGGACTCCTACAATGAGCAGTTCTTC
TRBJ2-7	NA	TRBV7-9	few	CASSPGYEQYF	TGTGCCAGCTCGCCTGGTTACGAGCAGTACTTC
TRBJ2-7	NA	TRBV25-1	NA	CASSEASTYEQYF	TGTGCCAGCAGTGAAGCTAGCACCTACGAGCAGTACTTC
TRBJ2-7	TRBD1	TRBV11-2	many	CASSLEQGYAYEQYF	TGTGCCAGCAGCTTAGAACAGGGGTATGCCTACGAGCAGTACTTC
TRBJ2-2	NA	TRBV5-6	many	CASSFQDTGELFF	TGTGCCAGCAGCTTCCAAGACACCGGGGAGCTGTTTTTT
TRBJ2-1	TRBD2	TRBV6-6	many	CASSYGGRPDNEQFF	TGTGCCAGCAGTTATGGCGGGAGGCCTGACAATGAGCAGTTCTTC
TRBJ2-2	NA	TRBV6-1	many	CASSGRYGTAGELFF	TGTGCCAGCAGCGGACGATACGGCACCGCCGGGGAGCTGTTTTTT